These T cell receptor beta chains were read from a single sample in a study of shared clonotypes between healthy human individuals. Produced via immunoSEQ multiplex PCR; TCRdb's table is partial and in-frame only. Counted here are around 2.5 million clones, over 85% occurring once; the ten biggest clones make up 0.35% to 0.45%. Material: naive CD4+ T cells from PBMCs. The source is a man younger than 30 in good health. Some clones in this sample may be carry-over from other donors' samples. Each CDR3 is given with its conserved first and last residue.

v_gene | CDR3aa
TRBV18 | CASSPGLAALGEQYF
TRBV4-1 | CASSQDQTSSYNEQFF
TRBV20-1 | CSAGSNTEAFF
TRBV18 | CASSPGQGFRHEQFF
TRBV27 | CASSFAGTNTGELFF
TRBV28 | CASRGGQGYYEQYF
TRBV7-2 | CASSLAGTQETQYF
TRBV4-1 | CASSRTQGASSPLHF
TRBV5-1 | CASSTGTVNTGELFF
TRBV6-5 | CASSYGHGELFF
TRBV4-1 | CASSQVPGTRQETQYF
TRBV15 | CATSGTGTSLGGEQFF
TRBV5-4 | CASSLDRGPYNEQFF
TRBV5-4 | CASSRTGREQETQYF
TRBV7-8 | CASSLGRGGGQETQYF
TRBV18 | CASSPPLGEQYF